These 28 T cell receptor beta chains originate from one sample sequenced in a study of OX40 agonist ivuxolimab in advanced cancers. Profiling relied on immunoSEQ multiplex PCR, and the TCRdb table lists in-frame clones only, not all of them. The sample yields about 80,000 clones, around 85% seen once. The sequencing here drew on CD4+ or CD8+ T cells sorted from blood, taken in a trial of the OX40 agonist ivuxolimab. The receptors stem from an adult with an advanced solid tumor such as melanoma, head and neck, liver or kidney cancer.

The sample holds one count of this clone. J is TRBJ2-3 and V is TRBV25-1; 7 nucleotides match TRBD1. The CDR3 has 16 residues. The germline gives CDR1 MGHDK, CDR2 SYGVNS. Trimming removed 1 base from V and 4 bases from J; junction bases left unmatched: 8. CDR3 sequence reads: CASSEFGPGGADTQYF. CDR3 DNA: TGTGCCAGCAGTGAATTCGGTCCAGGGGGAGCAGATACGCAGTATTTT.

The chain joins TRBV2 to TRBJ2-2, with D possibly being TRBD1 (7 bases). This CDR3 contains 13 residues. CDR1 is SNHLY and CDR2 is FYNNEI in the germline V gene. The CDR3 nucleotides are TGTGTTAGGAGGGACAGTAACACCGGGGAGCTGTTTTTT. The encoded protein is CVRRDSNTGELFF.

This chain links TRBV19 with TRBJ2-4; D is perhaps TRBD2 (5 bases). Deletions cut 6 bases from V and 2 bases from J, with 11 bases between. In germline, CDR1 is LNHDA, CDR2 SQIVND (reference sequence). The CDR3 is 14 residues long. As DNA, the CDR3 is TGTGCCAGTAGCACTACTAGTTCCAAAAACATTCAGTACTTC. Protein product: CASSTTSSKNIQYF.

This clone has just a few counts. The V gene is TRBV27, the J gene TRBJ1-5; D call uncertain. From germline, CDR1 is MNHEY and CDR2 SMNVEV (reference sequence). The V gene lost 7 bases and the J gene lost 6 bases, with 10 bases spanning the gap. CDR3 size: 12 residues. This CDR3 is CASTPRGQPQHF. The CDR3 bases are TGTGCCAGCACTCCCCGGGGTCAGCCCCAGCATTTT.

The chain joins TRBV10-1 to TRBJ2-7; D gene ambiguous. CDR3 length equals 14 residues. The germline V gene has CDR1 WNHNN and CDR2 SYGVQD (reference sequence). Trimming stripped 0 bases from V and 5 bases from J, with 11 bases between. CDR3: CASSESSRFHEQYF. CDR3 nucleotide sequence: TGCGCCAGCAGTGAGTCCTCTAGATTCCACGAGCAGTACTTC.

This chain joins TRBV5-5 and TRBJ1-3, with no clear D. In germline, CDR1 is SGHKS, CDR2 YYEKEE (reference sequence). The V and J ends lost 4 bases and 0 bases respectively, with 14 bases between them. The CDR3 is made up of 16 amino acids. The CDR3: CASSLDVPSSGNTIYF. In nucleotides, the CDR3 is TGTGCCAGCAGCCTGGACGTCCCGAGCTCTGGAAACACCATATATTTT.

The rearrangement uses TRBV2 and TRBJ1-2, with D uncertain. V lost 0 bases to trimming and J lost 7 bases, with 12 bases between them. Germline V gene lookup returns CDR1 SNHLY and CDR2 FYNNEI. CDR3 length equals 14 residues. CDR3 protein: CASSEARSGIGYTF. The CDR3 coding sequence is TGTGCCAGCAGTGAAGCGCGGTCGGGAATTGGCTACACCTTC.

DNA for the CDR3: TGTGCCAGCAGCTTTCGGGGTTTTGGCTACACCTTC. Encoded protein: CASSFRGFGYTF. This sequence joins TRBV5-4 and TRBJ1-2; unclear D gene. The CDR3 spans 12 residues. Germline CDR1 SGHNT, CDR2 YYREEE (reference sequence). V dropped 2 bases and J dropped 7 bases, with 9 bases sitting between them.

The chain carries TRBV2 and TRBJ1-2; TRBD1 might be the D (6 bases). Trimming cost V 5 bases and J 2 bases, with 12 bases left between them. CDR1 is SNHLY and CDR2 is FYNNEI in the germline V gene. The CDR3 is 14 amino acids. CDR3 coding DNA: TGTGCCAGCAGTACCACAGGGAAGAACTATGGCTACACCTTC. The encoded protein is CASSTTGKNYGYTF.

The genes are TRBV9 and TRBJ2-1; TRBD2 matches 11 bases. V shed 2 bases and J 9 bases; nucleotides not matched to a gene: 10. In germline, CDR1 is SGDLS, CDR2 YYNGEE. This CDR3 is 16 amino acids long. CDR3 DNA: TGTGCCAGCAGCGTCCAAGTTGGACTAGCGGGTTCTGAGCAGTTCTTC. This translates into CASSVQVGLAGSEQFF.

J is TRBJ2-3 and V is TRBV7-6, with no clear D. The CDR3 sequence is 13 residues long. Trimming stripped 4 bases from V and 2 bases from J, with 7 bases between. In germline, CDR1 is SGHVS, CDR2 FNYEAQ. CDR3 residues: CASSSTPTDTQYF. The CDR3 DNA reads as TGTGCCAGCAGCTCTACTCCCACAGATACGCAGTATTTT.

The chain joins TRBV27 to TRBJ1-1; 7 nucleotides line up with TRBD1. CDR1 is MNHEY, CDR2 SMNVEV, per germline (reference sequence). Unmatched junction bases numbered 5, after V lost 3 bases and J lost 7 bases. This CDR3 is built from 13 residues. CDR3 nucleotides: TGTGCCAGCAGTTTCTCCGGGACAGTTGAAGCTTTCTTT. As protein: CASSFSGTVEAFF.

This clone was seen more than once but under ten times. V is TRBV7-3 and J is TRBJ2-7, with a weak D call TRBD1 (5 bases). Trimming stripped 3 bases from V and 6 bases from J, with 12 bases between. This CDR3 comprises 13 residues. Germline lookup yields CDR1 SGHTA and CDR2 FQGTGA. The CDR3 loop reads CASSLQGVGEQYF. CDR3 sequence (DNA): TGTGCCAGCAGCTTGCAGGGTGTAGGCGAGCAGTACTTC.

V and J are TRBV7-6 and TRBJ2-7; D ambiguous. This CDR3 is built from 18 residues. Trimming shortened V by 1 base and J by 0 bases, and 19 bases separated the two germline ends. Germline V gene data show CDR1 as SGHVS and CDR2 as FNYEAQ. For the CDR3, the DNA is TGTGCCAGCAGCTTAGTCAATCCCGCCCCCGGAAACTCCTACGAGCAGTACTTC. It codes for CASSLVNPAPGNSYEQYF.

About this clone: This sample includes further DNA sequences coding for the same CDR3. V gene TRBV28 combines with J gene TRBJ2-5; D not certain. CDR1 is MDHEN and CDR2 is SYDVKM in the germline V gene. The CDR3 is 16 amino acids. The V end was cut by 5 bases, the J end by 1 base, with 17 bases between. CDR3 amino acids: CASSPRQGAGQETQYF. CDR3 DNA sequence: TGTGCCAGCAGTCCCCGTCAAGGAGCCGGCCAAGAGACCCAGTACTTC.

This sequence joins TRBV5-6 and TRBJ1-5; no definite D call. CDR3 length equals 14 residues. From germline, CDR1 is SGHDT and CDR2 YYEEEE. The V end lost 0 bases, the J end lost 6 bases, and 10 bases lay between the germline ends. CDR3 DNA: TGTGCCAGCAGCTTGGGACGGGTAAGTCAGCCCCAGCATTTT. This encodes CASSLGRVSQPQHF.

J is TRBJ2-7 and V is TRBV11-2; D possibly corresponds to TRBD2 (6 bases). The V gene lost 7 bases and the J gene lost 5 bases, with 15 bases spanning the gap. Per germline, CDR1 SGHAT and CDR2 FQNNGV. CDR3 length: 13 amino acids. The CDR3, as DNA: TGTGCCAGCAACAAGTGGGGAGGTGACGAGCAGTACTTC. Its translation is CASNKWGGDEQYF.

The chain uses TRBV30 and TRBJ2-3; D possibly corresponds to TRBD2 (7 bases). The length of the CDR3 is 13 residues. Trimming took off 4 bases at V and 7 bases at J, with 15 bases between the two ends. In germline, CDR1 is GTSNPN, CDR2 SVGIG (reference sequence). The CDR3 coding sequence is TGTGCCTGGAATGGGGGGGCGCGGAATACGCAGTATTTT. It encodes CAWNGGARNTQYF.

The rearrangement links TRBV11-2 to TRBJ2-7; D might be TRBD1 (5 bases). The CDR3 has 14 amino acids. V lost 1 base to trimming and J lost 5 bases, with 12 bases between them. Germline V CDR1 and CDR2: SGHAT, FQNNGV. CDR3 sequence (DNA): TGTGCCAGCAGCTTAGGTCGCAGGGAAGACGAGCAGTACTTC. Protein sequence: CASSLGRREDEQYF.

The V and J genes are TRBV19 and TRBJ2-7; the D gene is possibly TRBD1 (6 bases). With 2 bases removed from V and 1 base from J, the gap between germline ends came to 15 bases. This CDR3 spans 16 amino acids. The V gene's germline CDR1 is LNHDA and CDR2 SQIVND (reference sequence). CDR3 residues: CASSINPRTASYEQYF. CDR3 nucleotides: TGTGCCAGTAGTATAAACCCTAGGACAGCGTCCTACGAGCAGTACTTC.

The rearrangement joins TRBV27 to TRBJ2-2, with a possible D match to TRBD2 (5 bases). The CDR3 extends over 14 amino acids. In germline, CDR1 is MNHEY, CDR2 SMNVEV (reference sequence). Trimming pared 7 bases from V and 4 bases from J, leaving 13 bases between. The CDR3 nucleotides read TGTGCCAGCACCCGGCCAGGAGGCACCGGGGAGCTGTTTTTT. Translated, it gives CASTRPGGTGELFF.

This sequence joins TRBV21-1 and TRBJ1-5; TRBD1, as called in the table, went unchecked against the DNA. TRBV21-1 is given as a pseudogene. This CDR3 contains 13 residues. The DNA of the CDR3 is TGTGCCAGCAGCCCTCAGGGGGGTCAGCCCCAGCATTTT. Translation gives CASSPQGGQPQHF.

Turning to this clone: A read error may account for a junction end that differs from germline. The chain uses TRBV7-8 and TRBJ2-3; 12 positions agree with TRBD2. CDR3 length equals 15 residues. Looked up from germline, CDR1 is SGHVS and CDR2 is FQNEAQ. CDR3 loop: CASSLAGGRADTQYF. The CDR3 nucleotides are TGTGCCAGCAGCCTAGCGGGAGGGCGTGCAGATACGCAGTATTTT.

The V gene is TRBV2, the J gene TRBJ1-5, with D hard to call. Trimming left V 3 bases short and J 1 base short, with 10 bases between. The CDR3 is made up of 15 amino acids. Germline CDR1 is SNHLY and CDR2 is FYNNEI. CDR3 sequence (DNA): TGTGCCAGCAGTGATAAGGACGGAAGCAATCAGCCCCAGCATTTT. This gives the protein CASSDKDGSNQPQHF.

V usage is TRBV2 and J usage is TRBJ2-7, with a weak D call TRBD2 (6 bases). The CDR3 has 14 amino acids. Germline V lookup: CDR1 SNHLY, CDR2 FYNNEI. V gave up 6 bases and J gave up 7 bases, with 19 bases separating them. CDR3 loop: CASSPDRGSVEQYF. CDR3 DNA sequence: TGTGCCAGCAGCCCCGACCGGGGGAGTGTGGAGCAGTACTTC.

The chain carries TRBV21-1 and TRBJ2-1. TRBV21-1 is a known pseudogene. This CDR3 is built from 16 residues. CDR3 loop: CASNTTLCGRQHEQFF. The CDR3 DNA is TGTGCCAGCAACACAACCCTATGTGGTCGGCAGCATGAGCAGTTCTTC.

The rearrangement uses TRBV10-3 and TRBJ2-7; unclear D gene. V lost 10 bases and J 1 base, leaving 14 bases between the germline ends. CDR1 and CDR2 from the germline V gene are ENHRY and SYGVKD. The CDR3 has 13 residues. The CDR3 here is CATKNPLSYEQYF. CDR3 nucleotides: TGTGCCACCAAAAACCCCCTTTCCTACGAGCAGTACTTC.

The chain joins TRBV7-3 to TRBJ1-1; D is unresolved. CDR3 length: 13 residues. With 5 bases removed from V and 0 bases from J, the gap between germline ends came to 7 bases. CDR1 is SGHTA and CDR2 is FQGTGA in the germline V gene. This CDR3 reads CASSVGMNTEAFF. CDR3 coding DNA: TGTGCCAGCAGCGTTGGGATGAACACTGAAGCTTTCTTT.